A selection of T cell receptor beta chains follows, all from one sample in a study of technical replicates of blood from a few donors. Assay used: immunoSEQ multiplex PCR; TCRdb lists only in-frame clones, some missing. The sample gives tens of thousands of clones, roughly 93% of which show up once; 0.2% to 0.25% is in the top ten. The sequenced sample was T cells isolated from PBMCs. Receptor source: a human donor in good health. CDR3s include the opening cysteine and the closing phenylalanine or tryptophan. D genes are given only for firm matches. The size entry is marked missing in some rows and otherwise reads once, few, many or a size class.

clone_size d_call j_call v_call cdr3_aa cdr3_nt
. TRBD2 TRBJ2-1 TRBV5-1 CASERGLAGGDEQFF TGCGCCAGCGAACGGGGACTAGCGGGAGGGGATGAGCAGTTCTTC
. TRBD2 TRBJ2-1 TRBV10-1 CASSGGGGSYNEQFF TGCGCCAGCAGTGGGGGCGGGGGGTCCTACAATGAGCAGTTCTTC
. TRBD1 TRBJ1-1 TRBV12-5 CASGFSTGGSITEAFF TGTGCTAGTGGTTTTAGTACAGGGGGCAGCATCACTGAAGCTTTCTTT
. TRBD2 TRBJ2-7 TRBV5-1 CASSSPSASGGYEQYF TGCGCCAGCAGCTCCCCTTCGGCTAGCGGGGGTTACGAGCAGTACTTC
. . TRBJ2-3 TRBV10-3 CAISETTAADTQYF TGTGCCATCAGTGAAACTACTGCAGCAGATACGCAGTATTTT
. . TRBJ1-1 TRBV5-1 CASSLSRNTEAFF TGCGCCAGCAGCTTGTCGCGGAACACTGAAGCTTTCTTT
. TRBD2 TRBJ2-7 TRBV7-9 CAIPGGLGLSDEQYF TGTGCCATCCCCGGGGGACTAGGCTTAAGTGACGAGCAGTACTTC
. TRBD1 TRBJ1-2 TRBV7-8 CASSLGTGMDGYTF TGTGCCAGCAGCTTAGGGACAGGGATGGATGGCTACACCTTC
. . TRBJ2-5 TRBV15 CATSRDAETQYF TGTGCCACCAGCAGAGATGCGGAGACCCAGTACTTC
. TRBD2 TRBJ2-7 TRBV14 CASRRISREGLKNEQYF TGTGCCAGCAGGAGAATCTCACGGGAGGGCCTGAAAAACGAGCAGTACTTC
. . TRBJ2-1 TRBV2 CASSEEAGRSYNEQFF TGTGCCAGCAGTGAAGAGGCAGGGAGGTCCTACAATGAGCAGTTCTTC
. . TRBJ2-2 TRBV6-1 CASRAGPNTGELFF TGTGCCAGCAGGGCAGGTCCGAACACCGGGGAGCTGTTTTTT
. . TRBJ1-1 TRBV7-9 CASCPWEKAGNTEAFF TGTGCCAGCTGCCCGTGGGAGAAAGCAGGGAACACTGAAGCTTTCTTT
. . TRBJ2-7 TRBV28 CASSPTGKAYEQYF TGTGCCAGCAGTCCGACAGGAAAGGCCTACGAGCAGTACTTC
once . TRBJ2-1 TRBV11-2 CASSSFRGPYNEQFF TGTGCCAGCTCCTCCTTCCGGGGTCCATACAATGAGCAGTTCTTC
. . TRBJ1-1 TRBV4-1 CASSQGGVGPSGEAFF TGCGCCAGCAGCCAGGGGGGAGTGGGCCCTTCGGGTGAAGCTTTCTTT
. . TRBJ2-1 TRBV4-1 CASSQDSIPNEQFF TGCGCCAGCAGCCAAGATTCCATCCCCAATGAGCAGTTCTTC
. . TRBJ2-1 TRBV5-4 CASSLMGPGGNEQFF TGTGCCAGCAGCTTGATGGGGCCTGGGGGGAATGAGCAGTTCTTC
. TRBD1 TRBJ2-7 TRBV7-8 CASSFDRGSEQYF TGTGCCAGCAGCTTTGACAGGGGCTCCGAGCAGTACTTC
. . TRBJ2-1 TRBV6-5 CASSLGAYNEQFF TGTGCCAGCAGCCTCGGGGCCTACAATGAGCAGTTCTTC
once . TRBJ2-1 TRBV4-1 CASSHRDGSSYNEQFF TGCGCCAGCAGCCACCGAGACGGGAGCTCCTACAATGAGCAGTTCTTC
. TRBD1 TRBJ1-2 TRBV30 CAWTYSGTGWIYGYTF TGTGCCTGGACTTATTCCGGGACAGGGTGGATCTATGGCTACACCTTC
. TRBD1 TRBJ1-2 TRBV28 CASSFQQGRYGYTF TGTGCCAGCAGTTTCCAACAGGGGAGATATGGCTACACCTTC
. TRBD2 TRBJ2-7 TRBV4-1 CASSPRSWEGGNEQYF TGCGCCAGCAGCCCCCGATCTTGGGAGGGCGGTAACGAGCAGTACTTC
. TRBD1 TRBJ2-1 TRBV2 CASRPTGDNEQFF TGTGCCAGCAGGCCCACAGGGGACAATGAGCAGTTCTTC
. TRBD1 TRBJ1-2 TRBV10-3 CAIGTGGFLVPGYTF TGTGCCATCGGGACAGGGGGGTTCCTCGTCCCTGGCTACACCTTC
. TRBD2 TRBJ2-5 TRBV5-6 CASSSGGGYQETQYF TGTGCCAGCAGCTCCGGGGGGGGGTACCAAGAGACCCAGTACTTC
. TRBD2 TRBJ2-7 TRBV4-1 CASSHSSGTGTYEQYF TGCGCCAGCAGCCACTCTAGCGGGACCGGAACCTACGAGCAGTACTTC
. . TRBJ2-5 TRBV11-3 CASSLEGGETQYF TGTGCCAGCAGCTTAGAAGGAGGGGAGACCCAGTACTTC
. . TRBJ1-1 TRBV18 CASSPGRGRGNTEAFF TGTGCCAGCTCTCCCGGGAGGGGAAGAGGGAACACTGAAGCTTTCTTT
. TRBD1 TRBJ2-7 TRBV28 CASSDRVYEQYF TGTGCCAGCAGTGACAGGGTTTACGAGCAGTACTTC
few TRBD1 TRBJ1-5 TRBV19 CASRGTGGSNQPQHF TGTGCCAGTCGTGGGACAGGGGGTAGCAATCAGCCCCAGCATTTT
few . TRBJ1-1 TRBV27 CASSGRNTEAFF TGTGCCAGCAGTGGGAGGAACACTGAAGCTTTCTTT
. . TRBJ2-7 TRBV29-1 CSVVLASYEQYF TGCAGCGTTGTCCTAGCATCCTACGAGCAGTACTTC
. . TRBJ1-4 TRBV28 CASGQVDNEKLFF TGTGCCAGCGGTCAGGTCGATAATGAAAAACTGTTTTTT
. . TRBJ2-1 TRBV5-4 CASSLDINEQFF TGTGCCAGCAGCTTGGATATTAATGAGCAGTTCTTC
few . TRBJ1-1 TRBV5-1 CASSLGRRGANTEAFF TGCGCCAGCAGCCTGGGACGGCGAGGAGCGAACACTGAAGCTTTCTTT
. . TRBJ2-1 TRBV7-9 CASSPSDEQFF TGTGCCAGCAGCCCTTCGGATGAGCAGTTCTTC
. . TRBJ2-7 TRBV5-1 CASSEALRSGEQYF TGCGCCAGCAGCGAAGCTTTAAGGTCAGGCGAGCAGTACTTC
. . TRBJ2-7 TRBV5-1 CASSPADRPPYEQYF TGCGCCAGCAGCCCCGCTGACAGGCCCCCCTACGAGCAGTACTTC
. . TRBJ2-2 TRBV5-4 CASSWAAPLVTGELFF TGTGCCAGCAGCTGGGCCGCCCCGTTGGTCACCGGGGAGCTGTTTTTT
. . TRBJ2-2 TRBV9 CASSAGSYTGELFF TGTGCCAGCAGCGCGGGGTCGTACACCGGGGAGCTGTTTTTT